What follows describes a single T cell receptor beta chain. As originally analysed: Quantification of nucleated cells was approximated via reference gene primer amplification. Here immunoSEQ multiplex PCR was the method, and the copy in TCRdb shows in-frame clones only, minus some. V and J calls and clone size are as listed in that table; D and trimming were resolved from the DNA. Among around 130,000 clones listed, roughly 83% were seen once. These data come from a study of blood T cell repertoires in COVID-19. Across the study: Samples taken during acute and convalescent COVID-19 were collected in the United States, Italy and Spain. PBMCs, B-cell-depleted T cells, or T cells provided the cDNA or gDNA that made up the material.

Deletions cut 0 bases from V and 5 bases from J, with 6 bases between. The CDR3 has 12 amino acids. Germline CDR1 is SGHNT and CDR2 is YYREEE (reference sequence). The sample taken for sequencing was peripheral blood. The sequence was collected from a woman of 80 years or more with acute or convalescent COVID-19. This sequence joins TRBV5-4 and TRBJ2-7, with TRBD1 as a possible D gene (6 bases). The CDR3 nucleotides read TGTGCCAGCAGCTTGGGACAGGACGAGCAGTACTTC. Protein: CASSLGQDEQYF. Looking up the rest from reference TRBV5-4 and TRBJ2-7 gives the full variable domain: ETGVTQSPTHLIKTRGQQVTLRCSSQSGHNTVSWYQQALGQGPQFIFQYYREEENGRGNFPPRFSGLQFPNYSSELNVNALELDDSALYLCASSLGQDEQYFGPGTRLTVT.